A selection of T cell receptor beta chains follows, all from one sample in a study of cytomegalovirus exposure and HLA in healthy donors. The method was immunoSEQ multiplex PCR; TCRdb's version includes in-frame clones alone and lacks a portion of them. Found here are 100,000 to 130,000 clones, 76% of them singletons; the top ten hold roughly 2%. Sequenced material: PBMCs. The receptors shown here come from a young man in good health and CMV-seronegative. Each CDR3 is given with its conserved first and last residue. The order of the fields is D gene, clone size, J gene, V gene, CDR3 protein, CDR3 DNA. A D gene is named only where the DNA matches it firmly. Where a row states a size, it is once, few, many or the class of an expanded clone; other rows omit it.

d_gene: -; abundance: few; j_gene: TRBJ1-4; v_gene: TRBV14; CDR3aa: CASSLKRKPEKLFF; CDR3nt: TGTGCCAGCAGCCTAAAGAGAAAGCCTGAAAAACTGTTTTTT
d_gene: TRBD1; abundance: -; j_gene: TRBJ2-3; v_gene: TRBV7-8; CDR3aa: CASSLGQGAYGTQYF; CDR3nt: TGTGCCAGCAGCTTGGGACAGGGAGCATATGGTACGCAGTATTTT
d_gene: TRBD1; abundance: -; j_gene: TRBJ1-5; v_gene: TRBV4-2; CDR3aa: CASTLYYDREISNQPQHF; CDR3nt: TGTGCCAGCACCCTTTATTACGACAGGGAGATAAGCAATCAGCCCCAGCATTTT
d_gene: TRBD1; abundance: -; j_gene: TRBJ2-3; v_gene: TRBV19; CDR3aa: CASRRTGGPDTQYF; CDR3nt: TGTGCCAGTAGAAGGACAGGGGGCCCAGATACGCAGTATTTT
d_gene: TRBD1; abundance: once; j_gene: TRBJ2-3; v_gene: TRBV5-1; CDR3aa: CASSLATLAGQGNTDTQYF; CDR3nt: TGCGCCAGCAGCTTGGCCACCCTCGCAGGACAGGGTAACACAGATACGCAGTATTTT
d_gene: TRBD1; abundance: once; j_gene: TRBJ2-7; v_gene: TRBV2; CDR3aa: CASSPPGQGSYEQYF; CDR3nt: TGTGCCAGCAGTCCCCCGGGACAGGGATCCTACGAGCAGTACTTC
d_gene: TRBD2; abundance: -; j_gene: TRBJ2-2; v_gene: TRBV19; CDR3aa: CASTHAGGTGELFF; CDR3nt: TGTGCCAGTACACATGCGGGGGGGACCGGGGAGCTGTTTTTT
d_gene: TRBD1; abundance: once; j_gene: TRBJ2-1; v_gene: TRBV5-1; CDR3aa: CASSIRTGGAYNEQFF; CDR3nt: TGCGCCAGCAGCATCCGGACAGGGGGCGCTTACAATGAGCAGTTCTTC
d_gene: -; abundance: -; j_gene: TRBJ2-3; v_gene: TRBV19; CDR3aa: CASSMGLVTDTQYF; CDR3nt: TGTGCCAGTAGTATGGGGCTAGTCACAGATACGCAGTATTTT
d_gene: TRBD1; abundance: few; j_gene: TRBJ1-1; v_gene: TRBV4-2; CDR3aa: CASSQDDRVAEAFF; CDR3nt: TGTGCCAGCAGCCAAGATGACAGGGTGGCTGAAGCTTTCTTT
d_gene: -; abundance: -; j_gene: TRBJ1-2; v_gene: TRBV11-2; CDR3aa: CASSYRTKGYGYTF; CDR3nt: TGTGCCAGCAGCTACCGGACAAAGGGCTATGGCTACACCTTC
d_gene: -; abundance: few; j_gene: TRBJ1-2; v_gene: TRBV7-9; CDR3aa: CSSSLQGYGYTF; CDR3nt: TGTTCCAGCAGCTTACAGGGCTATGGCTACACCTTC
d_gene: TRBD2; abundance: -; j_gene: TRBJ2-1; v_gene: TRBV7-2; CDR3aa: CASSPRAGGPGEQFF; CDR3nt: TGTGCCAGCAGCCCTAGAGCGGGGGGGCCAGGGGAGCAGTTCTTC
d_gene: TRBD1; abundance: -; j_gene: TRBJ1-6; v_gene: TRBV6-1; CDR3aa: CASSLGQGYRSPLHF; CDR3nt: TGTGCCAGCAGCCTAGGACAGGGTTATCGTTCACCCCTCCACTTT
d_gene: TRBD1; abundance: once; j_gene: TRBJ1-6; v_gene: TRBV5-1; CDR3aa: CASSYRQGAISPLHF; CDR3nt: TGCGCCAGCAGCTACCGACAGGGTGCGATATCACCCCTCCACTTT
d_gene: -; abundance: -; j_gene: TRBJ2-7; v_gene: TRBV11-3; CDR3aa: CASSPHALSYEQYF; CDR3nt: TGTGCCAGCAGCCCCCATGCGCTCTCCTACGAGCAGTACTTC
d_gene: TRBD1; abundance: -; j_gene: TRBJ2-4; v_gene: TRBV7-9; CDR3aa: CASSHGQGQNIQYF; CDR3nt: TGTGCCAGCAGCCACGGACAGGGGCAAAACATTCAGTACTTC
d_gene: -; abundance: -; j_gene: TRBJ1-5; v_gene: TRBV4-2; CDR3aa: CASSQDREARVKQPQHF; CDR3nt: TGTGCCAGCAGCCAAGACCGAGAGGCGCGGGTTAAACAGCCCCAGCATTTT
d_gene: -; abundance: -; j_gene: TRBJ2-7; v_gene: TRBV7-8; CDR3aa: CASSFLGGAEQYF; CDR3nt: TGTGCCAGCAGCTTCCTAGGGGGGGCCGAGCAGTACTTC
d_gene: -; abundance: -; j_gene: TRBJ1-6; v_gene: TRBV11-2; CDR3aa: CASSFGPGDSPLHF; CDR3nt: TGTGCCAGCAGCTTCGGCCCGGGGGATTCACCCCTCCACTTT
d_gene: -; abundance: -; j_gene: TRBJ2-7; v_gene: TRBV7-6; CDR3aa: CASSLIPGTYEQYF; CDR3nt: TGTGCCAGCAGCTTAATCCCCGGGACCTACGAGCAGTACTTC
d_gene: TRBD2; abundance: few; j_gene: TRBJ2-7; v_gene: TRBV9; CDR3aa: CASSVSGGVNYEQYF; CDR3nt: TGTGCCAGCAGCGTTAGCGGGGGGGTAAACTACGAGCAGTACTTC
d_gene: -; abundance: -; j_gene: TRBJ2-6; v_gene: TRBV7-2; CDR3aa: CASSTPGTFNVLTF; CDR3nt: TGTGCCAGCAGTACCCCAGGGACTTTCAACGTCCTGACTTTC
d_gene: TRBD2; abundance: -; j_gene: TRBJ2-7; v_gene: TRBV2; CDR3aa: CASRAGSGGAAEQYF; CDR3nt: TGTGCCAGCAGGGCGGGGAGCGGGGGGGCCGCCGAGCAGTACTTC
d_gene: -; abundance: -; j_gene: TRBJ1-3; v_gene: TRBV5-1; CDR3aa: CASSSSGRNTIYF; CDR3nt: TGCGCCAGCAGCTCTTCAGGGAGAAACACCATATATTTT
d_gene: TRBD1; abundance: -; j_gene: TRBJ2-7; v_gene: TRBV5-1; CDR3aa: CASSDGQGALVYEQYF; CDR3nt: TGCGCCAGCAGCGACGGACAGGGGGCCCTGGTTTACGAGCAGTACTTC
d_gene: TRBD1; abundance: -; j_gene: TRBJ1-6; v_gene: TRBV27; CDR3aa: CASSLGQGNSPLHF; CDR3nt: TGTGCCAGCAGTCTCGGACAGGGAAATTCACCCCTCCACTTT
d_gene: -; abundance: -; j_gene: TRBJ1-5; v_gene: TRBV28; CDR3aa: CASSLSGGYQPQHF; CDR3nt: TGTGCCAGCAGTTTGTCTGGAGGGTATCAGCCCCAGCATTTT
d_gene: TRBD1; abundance: -; j_gene: TRBJ2-7; v_gene: TRBV5-4; CDR3aa: CASSVDRGSNEQYF; CDR3nt: TGTGCCAGCAGCGTGGACAGGGGATCCAACGAGCAGTACTTC
d_gene: TRBD1; abundance: -; j_gene: TRBJ2-5; v_gene: TRBV11-2; CDR3aa: CASSFPGQGSETQYF; CDR3nt: TGTGCCAGCAGCTTCCCGGGACAGGGCTCCGAGACCCAGTACTTC
d_gene: TRBD1; abundance: -; j_gene: TRBJ1-2; v_gene: TRBV5-5; CDR3aa: CASSFGTGGSGYTF; CDR3nt: TGTGCCAGCAGCTTCGGGACAGGGGGTAGTGGCTACACCTTC
d_gene: -; abundance: few; j_gene: TRBJ1-1; v_gene: TRBV6-5; CDR3aa: CASSYGLQESEAFF; CDR3nt: TGTGCCAGCAGTTACGGACTTCAGGAAAGTGAAGCTTTCTTT
d_gene: TRBD1; abundance: -; j_gene: TRBJ2-3; v_gene: TRBV9; CDR3aa: CASSVGTGRTDTQYF; CDR3nt: TGTGCCAGCAGCGTAGGGACAGGACGCACAGATACGCAGTATTTT
d_gene: TRBD1; abundance: -; j_gene: TRBJ1-2; v_gene: TRBV25-1; CDR3aa: CASSSGTAYGYTF; CDR3nt: TGTGCCAGCAGTTCAGGGACAGCCTATGGCTACACCTTC
d_gene: -; abundance: -; j_gene: TRBJ1-3; v_gene: TRBV11-2; CDR3aa: CASSLGGSGNTIYF; CDR3nt: TGTGCCAGCAGCTTAGGCGGTTCTGGAAACACCATATATTTT
d_gene: -; abundance: -; j_gene: TRBJ1-1; v_gene: TRBV18; CDR3aa: CASSPPHRWAEAFF; CDR3nt: TGTGCCAGCTCACCACCGCACAGGTGGGCTGAAGCTTTCTTT
d_gene: TRBD2; abundance: -; j_gene: TRBJ2-4; v_gene: TRBV4-1; CDR3aa: CASSQNRDREGIQYF; CDR3nt: TGCGCCAGCAGCCAGAACCGGGACCGGGAGGGCATTCAGTACTTC
d_gene: -; abundance: -; j_gene: TRBJ1-2; v_gene: TRBV6-1; CDR3aa: CASSWRQASLDTF; CDR3nt: TGTGCCAGCAGTTGGAGACAGGCCTCACTGGACACCTTC
d_gene: -; abundance: -; j_gene: TRBJ2-3; v_gene: TRBV19; CDR3aa: CASSILSSTDTQYF; CDR3nt: TGTGCCAGTAGTATACTATCTAGCACAGATACGCAGTATTTT
d_gene: -; abundance: -; j_gene: TRBJ1-4; v_gene: TRBV4-3; CDR3aa: CASSQSRARKLFF; CDR3nt: TGCGCCAGCAGCCAATCTCGCGCGCGCAAACTGTTTTTT
d_gene: TRBD2; abundance: -; j_gene: TRBJ2-1; v_gene: TRBV15; CDR3aa: CATSSETGGYNEQFF; CDR3nt: TGTGCCACCAGCAGTGAAACCGGGGGGTACAATGAGCAGTTCTTC
d_gene: TRBD2; abundance: -; j_gene: TRBJ2-7; v_gene: TRBV2; CDR3aa: CASREGGREQYF; CDR3nt: TGTGCCAGCAGGGAGGGAGGGAGAGAGCAGTACTTC
d_gene: -; abundance: few; j_gene: TRBJ2-1; v_gene: TRBV5-5; CDR3aa: CASSSKEWSYNEQFF; CDR3nt: TGTGCCAGCAGTAGTAAGGAGTGGTCCTACAATGAGCAGTTCTTC
d_gene: TRBD2; abundance: -; j_gene: TRBJ2-5; v_gene: TRBV4-2; CDR3aa: CASSLGGRGQYF; CDR3nt: TGTGCCAGCAGCCTAGGAGGGAGGGGCCAGTACTTC
d_gene: TRBD1; abundance: few; j_gene: TRBJ1-1; v_gene: TRBV11-2; CDR3aa: CASSRGGQSNTEAFF; CDR3nt: TGTGCCAGCAGCCGGGGGGGACAGTCGAACACTGAAGCTTTCTTT
d_gene: -; abundance: few; j_gene: TRBJ2-6; v_gene: TRBV19; CDR3aa: CASSIEQTSGANVLTF; CDR3nt: TGTGCCAGTAGTATAGAACAGACCTCTGGGGCCAACGTCCTGACTTTC
d_gene: TRBD1; abundance: -; j_gene: TRBJ2-3; v_gene: TRBV5-6; CDR3aa: CASSFLQGTTDTQYF; CDR3nt: TGTGCCAGCAGCTTTTTACAGGGGACCACAGATACGCAGTATTTT
d_gene: TRBD2; abundance: -; j_gene: TRBJ2-7; v_gene: TRBV11-1; CDR3aa: CASTMRGYEQYF; CDR3nt: TGTGCCAGCACCATGCGGGGGTACGAGCAGTACTTC